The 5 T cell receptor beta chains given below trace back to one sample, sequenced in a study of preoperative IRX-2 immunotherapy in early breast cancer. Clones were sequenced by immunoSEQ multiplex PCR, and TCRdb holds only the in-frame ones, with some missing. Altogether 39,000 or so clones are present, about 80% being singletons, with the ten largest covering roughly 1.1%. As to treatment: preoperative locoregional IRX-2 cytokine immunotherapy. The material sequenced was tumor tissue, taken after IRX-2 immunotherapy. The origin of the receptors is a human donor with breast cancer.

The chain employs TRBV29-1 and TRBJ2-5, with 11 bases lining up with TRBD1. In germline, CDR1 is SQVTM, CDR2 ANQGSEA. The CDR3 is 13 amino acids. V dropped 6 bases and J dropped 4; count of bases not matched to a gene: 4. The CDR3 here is CSVGQGAGETQYF. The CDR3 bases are TGCAGCGTCGGACAGGGGGCAGGAGAGACCCAGTACTTC.

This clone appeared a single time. CDR3 coding DNA: TGTGCCAGCAGTCCCCTAGGACGGCTAGCCAAAAACATTCAGTACTTC. It encodes CASSPLGRLAKNIQYF. This chain joins TRBV28 and TRBJ2-4; D gene ambiguous. Germline CDR1 reads MDHEN; CDR2 reads SYDVKM. The CDR3 runs to 16 residues. V lost 5 bases and J lost 0, with 14 bases in between.

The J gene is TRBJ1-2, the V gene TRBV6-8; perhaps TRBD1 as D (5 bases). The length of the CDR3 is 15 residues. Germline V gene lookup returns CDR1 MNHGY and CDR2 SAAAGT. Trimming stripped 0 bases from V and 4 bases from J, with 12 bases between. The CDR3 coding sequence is TGTGCCAGCAGTTACTCGAAAGGGGTTTCCTATGGCTACACCTTC. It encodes CASSYSKGVSYGYTF.

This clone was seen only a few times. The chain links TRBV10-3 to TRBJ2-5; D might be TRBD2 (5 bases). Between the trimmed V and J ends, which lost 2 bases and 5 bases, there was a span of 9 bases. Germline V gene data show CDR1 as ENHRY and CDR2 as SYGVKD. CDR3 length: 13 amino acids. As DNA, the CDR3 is TGTGCCATCAGTGAGGAGGGTGGGGAGACCCAGTACTTC. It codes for CAISEEGGETQYF.

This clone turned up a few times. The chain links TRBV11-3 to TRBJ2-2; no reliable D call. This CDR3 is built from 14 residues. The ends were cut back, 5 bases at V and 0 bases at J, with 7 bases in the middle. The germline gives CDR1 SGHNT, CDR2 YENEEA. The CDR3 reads CASSQSPNTGELFF. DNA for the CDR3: TGTGCCAGCAGCCAGAGTCCGAACACCGGGGAGCTGTTTTTT.